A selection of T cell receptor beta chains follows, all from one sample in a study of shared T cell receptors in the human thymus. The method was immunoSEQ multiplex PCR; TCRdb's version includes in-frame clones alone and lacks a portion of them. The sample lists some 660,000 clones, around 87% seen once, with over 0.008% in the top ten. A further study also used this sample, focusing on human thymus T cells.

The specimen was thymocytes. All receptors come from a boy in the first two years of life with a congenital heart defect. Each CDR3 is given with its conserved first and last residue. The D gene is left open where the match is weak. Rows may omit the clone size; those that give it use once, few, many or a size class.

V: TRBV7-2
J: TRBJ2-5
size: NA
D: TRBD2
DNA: TGTGCCAGCAGCTTAGAGACTAGCGGGAAAGAGACCCAGTACTTC
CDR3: CASSLETSGKETQYF

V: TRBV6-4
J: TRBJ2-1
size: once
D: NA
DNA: TGTGCCAGCAGTGTAGGGAGTGAAGGCAATGAGCAGTTCTTC
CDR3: CASSVGSEGNEQFF

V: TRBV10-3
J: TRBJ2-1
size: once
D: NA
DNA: TGTGCCATCAGGCAGGGGAATGAGCAGTTCTTC
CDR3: CAIRQGNEQFF

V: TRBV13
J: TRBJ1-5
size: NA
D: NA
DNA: TGTGCCAGCAGCTCCTCGACAGAAAAGAGAAAAAATCAGCCCCAGCATTTT
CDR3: CASSSSTEKRKNQPQHF

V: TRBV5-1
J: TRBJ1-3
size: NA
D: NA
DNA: TGCGCCAGCAGCTTGGACCTGTGGGGCGGACAAGAGAGCTCTGGAAACACCATATATTTT
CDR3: CASSLDLWGGQESSGNTIYF

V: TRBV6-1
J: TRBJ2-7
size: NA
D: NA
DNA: TGTGCCAGCACACCCCTGTTTAGCTCCTACGAGCAGTACTTC
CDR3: CASTPLFSSYEQYF

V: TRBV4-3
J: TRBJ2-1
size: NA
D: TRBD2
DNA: TGCGCCAGCAGCCAAGAGGCGACTAGCGGGAGGGCTTCCTACAATGAGCAGTTCTTC
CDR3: CASSQEATSGRASYNEQFF

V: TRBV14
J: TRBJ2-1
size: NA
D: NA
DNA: TGTGCCAGCAGCCAAGTCCTCTCGCGGGACTACAATGAGCAGTTCTTC
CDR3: CASSQVLSRDYNEQFF

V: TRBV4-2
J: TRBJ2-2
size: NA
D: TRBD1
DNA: TGTGCCAGCAGCCAACCCGGGACAGGGGTGCAGAACACCGGGGAGCTGTTTTTT
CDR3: CASSQPGTGVQNTGELFF

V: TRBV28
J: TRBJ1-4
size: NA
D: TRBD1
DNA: TGTGCCAGCAGTTTCTTTATAGGGACAGGTGATGAAAAACTGTTTTTT
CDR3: CASSFFIGTGDEKLFF

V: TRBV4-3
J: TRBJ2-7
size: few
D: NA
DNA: TGCGCCAGCAGCCAAGATTTGGGTGTACTGACGGGCGAGCAGTACTTC
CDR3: CASSQDLGVLTGEQYF

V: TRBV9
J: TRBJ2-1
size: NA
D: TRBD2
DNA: TGTGCCAGCAGCCTACCCAGGACTAGCTTATACAATGAGCAGTTCTTC
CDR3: CASSLPRTSLYNEQFF

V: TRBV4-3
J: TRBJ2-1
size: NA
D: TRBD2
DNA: TGCGCCAGCAGCCAAGATGGTCCTAGCGGGAGAAGAAACGCCTACAATGAGCAGTTCTTC
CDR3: CASSQDGPSGRRNAYNEQFF

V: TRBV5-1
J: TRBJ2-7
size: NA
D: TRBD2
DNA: TGCGCCAGCAGCTTGGGACTAGCGGGAGATTGCGAGCAGTACTTC
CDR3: CASSLGLAGDCEQYF

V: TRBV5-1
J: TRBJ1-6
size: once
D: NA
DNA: TGCGCCAGCAGCTTCGCAGGGTTGGGTTCACCCCTCCACTTT
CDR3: CASSFAGLGSPLHF

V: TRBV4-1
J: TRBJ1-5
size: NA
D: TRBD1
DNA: TGCGCCAGCAGCCACCGGACAGGGCGGAATCAGCCCCAGCATTTT
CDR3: CASSHRTGRNQPQHF

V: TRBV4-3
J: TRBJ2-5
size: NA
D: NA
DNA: TGCGCCAGCAGCCAAGATAGGGGTATAGAAGAGACCCAGTACTTC
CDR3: CASSQDRGIEETQYF

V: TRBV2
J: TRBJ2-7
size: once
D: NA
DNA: TGTGTCAGCAGTGAAGAAGGGCGTACAGGGCCCTCCGAGCAGTACTTC
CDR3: CVSSEEGRTGPSEQYF

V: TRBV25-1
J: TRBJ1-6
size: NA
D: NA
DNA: TGTGCCAGCAGTGCGGCGGGGAATTCCCCCCTCCACTTT
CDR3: CASSAAGNSPLHF

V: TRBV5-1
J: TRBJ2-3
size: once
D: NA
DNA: TGCGCCAGCAGCCCGAACAGGGTTAGAAGCACAGATACGCAGTATTTT
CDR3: CASSPNRVRSTDTQYF

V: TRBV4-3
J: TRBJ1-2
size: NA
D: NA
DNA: TGCGCCAGCAGCCAAGAAGCCGTCTACGACTATGGCTACACCTTC
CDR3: CASSQEAVYDYGYTF

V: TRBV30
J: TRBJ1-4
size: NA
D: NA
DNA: TGTGCCTGGAGTTTTCCACCCGGACAGATTAATGAAAAACTGTTTTTT
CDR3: CAWSFPPGQINEKLFF

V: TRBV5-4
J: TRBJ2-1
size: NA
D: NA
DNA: TGTGCCAGCAGCTTGGTGAGGGACAACAATGAGCAGTTCTTC
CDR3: CASSLVRDNNEQFF

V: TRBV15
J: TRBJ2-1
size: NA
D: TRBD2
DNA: TGTGCCACCAGCAGAGAAAGGGAACTCGGGACTAGCGGGAATCGGAATGAGCAGTTCTTC
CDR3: CATSRERELGTSGNRNEQFF

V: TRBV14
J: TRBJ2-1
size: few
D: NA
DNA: TGTGCCAGCAGTCACTCCACAAACCTAAGAGGGTACGAGCAGTTCTTC
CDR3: CASSHSTNLRGYEQFF